This T cell receptor beta chain was retrieved from a study of T cell responses to AZD1222 COVID-19 vaccine. Assay: immunoSEQ multiplex PCR; the TCRdb copy retains only in-frame clones and omits some. Seen here are approximately 150,000 clones, roughly 94% observed once, and the top ten hold roughly 4.3%. The CDR3 is 16 residues long. The V end was cut by 4 bases, the J end by 7 bases, with 17 bases between. CDR1 and CDR2 (germline): MNHNY, SVGAGI (reference sequence). The rearrangement uses TRBV6-6 and TRBJ1-6, with a tentative D call TRBD1 (5 bases). The specimen comprised peripheral blood, sampled on day 0 of MenACWY control vaccination. This TCR derives from an adult in good health. The CDR3 region has the DNA TGTGCCAGCAGTTTTTTGCAGGGCTTACTGAATTCACCCCTCCACTTT. Residues: CASSFLQGLLNSPLHF.